Shown below are 20 T cell receptor beta chains from a single sample sequenced in a study of cytomegalovirus exposure and HLA in healthy donors. Use of 60 Vbeta and 13 Jbeta primers characterized the PCR. The assay was immunoSEQ multiplex PCR, and TCRdb's table has in-frame clones only and misses some. The repertoire holds about 100,000 clones, under 90% seen once, with over 4% in the top ten. Input material: PBMCs. The source of these receptors is a woman between 70 and 85 years old in good health and CMV-seropositive.

The table lists this clone with a count of one. The rearrangement joins TRBV5-4 to TRBJ1-3; 7 nucleotides align to TRBD1. This CDR3 is 15 amino acids long. In germline, CDR1 is SGHNT, CDR2 YYREEE (reference sequence). The V segment lost 4 bases and the J segment 2 bases; nucleotides outside the gene matches: 6. The CDR3 spells CASSHGTDPGNTIYF. CDR3 DNA sequence: TGTGCCAGCAGCCACGGGACAGACCCTGGAAACACCATATATTTT.

The chain uses TRBV7-2 and TRBJ2-5; D remains ambiguous. Germline V gene data show CDR1 as SGHTA and CDR2 as FQGNSA. This CDR3 has 11 amino acids. With 5 bases removed from V and 3 bases from J, the gap between germline ends came to 4 bases. In DNA form, the CDR3 reads TGTGCCAGCAGCGTAAAAGAGACCCAGTACTTC. It yields the protein CASSVKETQYF.

The rearrangement joins TRBV7-9 to TRBJ1-1; a weak D match, TRBD1 (6 bases). Germline loops: CDR1 SEHNR, CDR2 FQNEAQ (reference sequence). CDR3 length equals 14 residues. Trimming removed 4 bases from V and 2 bases from J, with 11 bases in between. The CDR3 region is CASSSQGGNTEAFF. CDR3 DNA: TGTGCCAGCAGCTCCCAAGGGGGTAACACTGAAGCTTTCTTT.

The chain's CDR3 is CASSRGRTGNQPQHF. Written as DNA, the CDR3 is TGTGCCAGCAGCCGAGGCCGGACAGGGAATCAGCCCCAGCATTTT. This chain joins TRBV7-2 and TRBJ1-5; 8 bases map to TRBD1. CDR3 length: 15 residues. Germline values: CDR1 SGHTA, CDR2 FQGNSA. The J segment lost 4 bases and the V segment lost 5 bases, leaving 7 bases of the junction unmatched.

The V and J genes are TRBV5-6 and TRBJ1-6; the match to TRBD1 covers 11 bases. CDR1 and CDR2 (germline): SGHDT, YYEEEE. There are 16 residues in the CDR3. The V segment lost 4 bases and the J segment 13 bases; nucleotides outside the gene matches: 13. The CDR3 nucleotides read TGTGCCAGCAGCGCGTGGACAGGGGGCGGGAGTAGCCCCCTCCACTTT. As protein: CASSAWTGGGSSPLHF.

The chain recombines TRBV4-3 with TRBJ2-3; 11 bases line up with TRBD2. J was trimmed by 8 bases and V by 0 bases; bases with no gene match: 4. Germline V gene lookup returns CDR1 LGHNA and CDR2 YSLEER. The CDR3 is made up of 15 amino acids. The CDR3 loop reads CASSQDKGTSGTQYF. DNA of the CDR3: TGCGCCAGCAGCCAAGATAAAGGGACTAGCGGTACGCAGTATTTT.

This chain uses TRBV7-2 with TRBJ2-2; 7 bases agree with TRBD1. Germline V gives CDR1 SGHTA, CDR2 FQGNSA. The CDR3 loop spans 16 amino acids. V shed 6 bases and J 0 bases; nucleotides not matched to a gene: 7. The chain's CDR3 is CASRPPGQSNTGELFF. The CDR3, as DNA: TGTGCCAGCAGACCTCCGGGACAGTCGAACACCGGGGAGCTGTTTTTT.

V usage is TRBV7-2 and J usage is TRBJ2-3; D is unclear. Germline CDR1 is SGHTA and CDR2 is FQGNSA. The CDR3 consists of 15 residues. The germline V and J ends were trimmed by 1 base and 2 bases, with 10 bases remaining between them. CDR3 bases: TGTGCCAGCAGCTTAGTAGGCAGGAACACAGATACGCAGTATTTT. This encodes CASSLVGRNTDTQYF. The full variable domain, its missing parts supplied by reference TRBV7-2 and TRBJ2-3, is GAGVSQSPSNKVTEKGKDVELRCDPISGHTALYWYRQSLGQGLEFLIYFQGNSAPDKSGLPSDRFSAERTGGSVSTLTIQRTQQEDSAVYLCASSLVGRNTDTQYFGPGTRLTVL.

In this sample, this clone turned up a few times. This chain joins TRBV30 and TRBJ1-6; 8 bases agree with TRBD1. CDR1 and CDR2 (germline): GTSNPN, SVGIG (reference sequence). This CDR3 comprises 15 residues. Unmatched junction bases numbered 8, after V lost 2 bases and J lost 8 bases. CDR3 coding DNA: TGTGCCTGGAGTTCACCAGGGGGCGCAGATTCACCCCTCCACTTT. As protein: CAWSSPGGADSPLHF.

As regards this clone: Additional DNA sequences in this sample encode the identical CDR3. V and J are TRBV11-2 and TRBJ2-7; TRBD2 aligns across 11 bases. The germline CDR1 and CDR2 sequences are SGHAT and FQNNGV. Losses at the gene ends were 5 bases for V and 3 bases for J; bases not matched to a gene: 6. This CDR3 has 15 amino acids. The CDR3 sequence: CASSPGTSGFYEQYF. As DNA, the CDR3 is TGTGCCAGCAGCCCCGGGACTAGCGGCTTCTACGAGCAGTACTTC.

This clone was detected only a few times. The chain joins TRBV7-9 to TRBJ1-1; 7 bases are shared with TRBD1. This CDR3 contains 15 residues. CDR1 and CDR2 (germline): SEHNR, FQNEAQ (reference sequence). J gave up 3 bases and V 6 bases, and 10 bases lay outside the gene matches. CDR3 DNA sequence: TGTGCCAGCAGAGTCCAGGGGGGCTTGGACACTGAAGCTTTCTTT. It translates to CASRVQGGLDTEAFF. The whole variable domain, filled in from reference TRBV7-9 and TRBJ1-1, reads DTGVSQNPRHKITKRGQNVTFRCDPISEHNRLYWYRQTLGQGPEFLTYFQNEAQLEKSRLLSDRFSAERPKGSFSTLEIQRTEQGDSAMYLCASRVQGGLDTEAFFGQGTRLTVV.

V gene TRBV18 combines with J gene TRBJ2-7; D perhaps matches TRBD2 (5 bases). Germline values: CDR1 KGHSH, CDR2 LQKENI. The CDR3 spans 17 residues. The ends were cut back, 3 bases at V and 3 bases at J, with 21 bases in the middle. Here the CDR3 DNA reads TGTGCCAGCTCACCGATTAACCCGGAGGCGACTGTCTACGAGCAGTACTTC. It codes for CASSPINPEATVYEQYF.

V usage is TRBV7-9 and J usage is TRBJ2-1, with D possibly TRBD1 on 6 matching bases. V gave up 5 bases and J gave up 10 bases, with 12 bases separating them. Germline CDR1 reads SEHNR; CDR2 reads FQNEAQ (reference sequence). The CDR3 is 12 amino acids. The CDR3 loop reads CASSNLQGEQFF. The CDR3 DNA is TGTGCCAGCAGCAACTTACAGGGAGAGCAGTTCTTC.

In DNA, the CDR3 is TGTGCTAGTGGTACGGGACAGGGGTATAGCAATCAGCCCCAGCATTTT. The encoded protein is CASGTGQGYSNQPQHF. The V gene is TRBV12-5, the J gene TRBJ1-5; 10 bases fit TRBD1. Germline values: CDR1 LGHNT, CDR2 FRNRAP. The CDR3 has 16 amino acids. The ends lost 5 bases at V and 0 bases at J; junction bases unmatched: 4.

The chain combines TRBV4-1 with TRBJ2-7; 8 bases are a match to TRBD2. CDR1 is MGHRA and CDR2 is YSYEKL in the germline V gene. There are 18 residues in the CDR3. The V gene end was trimmed by 3 bases and the J gene end by 1 base; junction bases not matched to a gene: 14. CDR3 amino acids: CASSQAGGGSGRSYEQYF. The CDR3 coding sequence is TGCGCCAGCAGCCAGGCGGGGGGTGGCTCGGGGAGGTCCTACGAGCAGTACTTC.

This chain uses TRBV7-9 with TRBJ2-3, with D possibly TRBD2 on 5 matching bases. The germline V and J ends were trimmed by 2 bases and 2 bases, with 11 bases remaining between them. The CDR3 contains 15 residues. CDR1 is SEHNR and CDR2 is FQNEAQ in the germline V gene (reference sequence). CDR3: CASSLSRLATDTQYF. The CDR3 nucleotides read TGTGCCAGCAGCTTATCCCGCCTAGCCACAGATACGCAGTATTTT.

The V gene is TRBV11-1, the J gene TRBJ2-3, with a possible D match to TRBD1 (6 bases). Germline assignment: CDR1 SGHAT and CDR2 FQDESV (reference sequence). Trimming pared 5 bases from V and 4 bases from J, leaving 10 bases between. The CDR3 loop spans 13 amino acids. Here the CDR3 reads CASSRDKSDTQYF. CDR3 in DNA: TGTGCCAGCAGCCGGGACAAATCAGATACGCAGTATTTT.

In this sample, this clone turned up a few times. The chain joins TRBV9 to TRBJ2-7, with D tentatively TRBD1 (6 bases). Per the germline V gene, CDR1 is SGDLS and CDR2 is YYNGEE. V shed 0 bases and J shed 2 bases, with 9 bases lying between them. The CDR3 extends over 14 amino acids. The CDR3 DNA is TGTGCCAGCAGCGTAGCGGCAGGGGCCTACGAGCAGTACTTC. This codes for CASSVAAGAYEQYF.

The gene calls are TRBV11-2 and TRBJ2-5, with D tentatively TRBD2 (6 bases). The CDR3 length is 15 residues. Trimming removed 5 bases from V and 4 bases from J, with 17 bases in between. Germline V CDR1 and CDR2: SGHAT, FQNNGV. The CDR3 loop reads CASSGIGGSGETQYF. The CDR3 DNA reads TGTGCCAGCAGCGGTATAGGAGGGAGTGGAGAGACCCAGTACTTC.

The rearrangement uses TRBV4-3 and TRBJ1-4; D not resolved. The CDR3 spans 17 residues. CDR1 and CDR2 from the germline V gene are LGHNA and YSLEER. The V gene lost 1 base and the J gene lost 7 bases, with 19 bases spanning the gap. Here the CDR3 DNA reads TGCGCCAGCAGCCAAGCCCCATTTGGAGGTGGTAGTGAAAAACTGTTTTTT. Its protein is CASSQAPFGGGSEKLFF.